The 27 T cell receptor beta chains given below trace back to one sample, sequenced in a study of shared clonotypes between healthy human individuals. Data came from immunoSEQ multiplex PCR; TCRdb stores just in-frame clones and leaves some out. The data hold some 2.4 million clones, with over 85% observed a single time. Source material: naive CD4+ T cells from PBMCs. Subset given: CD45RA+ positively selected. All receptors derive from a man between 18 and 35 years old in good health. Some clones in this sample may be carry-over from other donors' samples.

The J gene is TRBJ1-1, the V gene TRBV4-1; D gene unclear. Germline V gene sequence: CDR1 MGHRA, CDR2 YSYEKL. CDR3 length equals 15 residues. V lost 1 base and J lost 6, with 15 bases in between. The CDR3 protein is CASSQGLMAGPEAFF. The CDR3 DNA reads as TGCGCCAGCAGCCAAGGTTTGATGGCCGGACCTGAAGCTTTCTTT.

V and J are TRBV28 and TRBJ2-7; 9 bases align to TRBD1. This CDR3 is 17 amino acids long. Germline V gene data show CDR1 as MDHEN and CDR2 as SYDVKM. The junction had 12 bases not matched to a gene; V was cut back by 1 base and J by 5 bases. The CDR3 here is CASSLLRGTGSVHEQYF. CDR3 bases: TGTGCCAGCAGTTTATTAAGGGGGACAGGGTCGGTCCACGAGCAGTACTTC.

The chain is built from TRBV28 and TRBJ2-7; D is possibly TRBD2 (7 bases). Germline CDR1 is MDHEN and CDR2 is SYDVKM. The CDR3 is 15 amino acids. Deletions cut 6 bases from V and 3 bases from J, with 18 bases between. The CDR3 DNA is TGTGCCAGCAGGCCTGAGGGGGGGCGACTCTACGAGCAGTACTTC. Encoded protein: CASRPEGGRLYEQYF.

The DNA of the CDR3 is TGCAGCGTTCGGATCTCCGGGACAGGCAACACTGAAGCTTTCTTT. Protein sequence: CSVRISGTGNTEAFF. The V gene is TRBV29-1, the J gene TRBJ1-1, with 8 bases that match TRBD1. V trimming: 5 bases; J trimming: 2 bases; junction bases outside the gene matches: 10. The germline gives CDR1 SQVTM, CDR2 ANQGSEA. This CDR3 has 15 residues.

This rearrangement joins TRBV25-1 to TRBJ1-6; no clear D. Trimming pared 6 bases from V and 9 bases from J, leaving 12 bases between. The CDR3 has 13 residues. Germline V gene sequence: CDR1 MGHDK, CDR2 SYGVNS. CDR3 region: CASSVGGSSPLHF. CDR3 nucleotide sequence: TGTGCCAGCAGCGTTGGAGGTAGTTCACCCCTCCACTTT.

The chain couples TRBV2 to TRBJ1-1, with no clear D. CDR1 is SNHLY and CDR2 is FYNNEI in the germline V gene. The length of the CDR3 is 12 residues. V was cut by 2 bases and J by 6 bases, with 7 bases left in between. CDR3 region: CASSELTAEAFF. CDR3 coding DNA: TGTGCCAGCAGTGAATTGACCGCTGAAGCTTTCTTT.

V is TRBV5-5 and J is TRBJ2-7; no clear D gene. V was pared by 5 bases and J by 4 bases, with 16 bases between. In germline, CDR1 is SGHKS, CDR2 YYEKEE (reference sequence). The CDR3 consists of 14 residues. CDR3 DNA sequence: TGTGCCAGCAGTAGTGAATACATGGAATACGAGCAGTACTTC. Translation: CASSSEYMEYEQYF.

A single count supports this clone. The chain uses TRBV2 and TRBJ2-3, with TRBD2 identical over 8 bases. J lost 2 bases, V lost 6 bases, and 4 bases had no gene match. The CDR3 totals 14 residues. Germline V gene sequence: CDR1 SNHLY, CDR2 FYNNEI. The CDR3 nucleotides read TGTGCCAGCAGCTTACTAGCGGCCACAGATACGCAGTATTTT. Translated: CASSLLAATDTQYF.

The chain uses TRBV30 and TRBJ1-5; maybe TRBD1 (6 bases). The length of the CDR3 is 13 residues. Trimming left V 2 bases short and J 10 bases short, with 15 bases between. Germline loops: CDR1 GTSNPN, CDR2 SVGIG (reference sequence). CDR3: CAWSPSGVDPQHF. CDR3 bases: TGTGCCTGGAGTCCCTCAGGGGTGGATCCCCAGCATTTT.

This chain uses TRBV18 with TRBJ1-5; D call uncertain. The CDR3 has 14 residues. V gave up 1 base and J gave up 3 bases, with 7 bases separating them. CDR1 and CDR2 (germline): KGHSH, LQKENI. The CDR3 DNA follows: TGTGCCAGCTCACCACAGAGGGCCAATCAGCCCCAGCATTTT. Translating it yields CASSPQRANQPQHF. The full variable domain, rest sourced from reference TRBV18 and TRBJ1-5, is NAGVMQNPRHLVRRRGQEARLRCSPMKGHSHVYWYRQLPEEGLKFMVYLQKENIIDESGMPKERFSAEFPKEGPSILRIQQVVRGDSAAYFCASSPQRANQPQHFGDGTRLSIL.

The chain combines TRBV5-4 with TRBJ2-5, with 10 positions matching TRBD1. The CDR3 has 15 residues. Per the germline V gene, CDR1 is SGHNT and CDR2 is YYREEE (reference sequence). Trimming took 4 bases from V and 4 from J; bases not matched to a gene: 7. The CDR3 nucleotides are TGTGCCAGCAGCCGCCGGGACAGGGGAGGAGAGACCCAGTACTTC. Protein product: CASSRRDRGGETQYF.

CDR3 protein: CASSFLAGGPGTQYF. The DNA for the CDR3 is TGTGCCAGCAGCTTCCTAGCGGGAGGGCCTGGTACGCAGTATTTT. The V call is TRBV11-2, the J call TRBJ2-3, with 12 nucleotides matching TRBD2. J was trimmed by 8 bases and V by 3 bases; bases with no gene match: 6. The germline CDR1 and CDR2 sequences are SGHAT and FQNNGV. This CDR3 contains 15 residues.

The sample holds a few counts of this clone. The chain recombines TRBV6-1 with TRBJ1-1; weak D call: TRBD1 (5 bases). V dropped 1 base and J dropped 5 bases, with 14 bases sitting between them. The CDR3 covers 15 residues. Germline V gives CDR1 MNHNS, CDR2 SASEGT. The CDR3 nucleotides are TGTGCCAGCAGTGAAGAAGGCAGGGCCAGGACTGAAGCTTTCTTT. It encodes CASSEEGRARTEAFF.

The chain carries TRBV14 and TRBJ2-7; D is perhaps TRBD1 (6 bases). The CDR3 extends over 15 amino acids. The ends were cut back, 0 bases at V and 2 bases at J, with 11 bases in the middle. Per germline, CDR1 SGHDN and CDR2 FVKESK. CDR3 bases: TGTGCCAGCAGCCAAGAAGCGACAGGCACCTACGAGCAGTACTTC. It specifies CASSQEATGTYEQYF. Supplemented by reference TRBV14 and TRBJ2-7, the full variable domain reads EAGVTQFPSHSVIEKGQTVTLRCDPISGHDNLYWYRRVMGKEIKFLLHFVKESKQDESGMPNNRFLAERTGGTYSTLKVQPAELEDSGVYFCASSQEATGTYEQYFGPGTRLTVT.

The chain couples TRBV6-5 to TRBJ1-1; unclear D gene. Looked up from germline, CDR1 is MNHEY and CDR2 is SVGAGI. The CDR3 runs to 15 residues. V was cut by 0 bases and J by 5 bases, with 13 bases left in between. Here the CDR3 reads CASSYSRRYGTEAFF. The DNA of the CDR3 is TGTGCCAGCAGTTACTCAAGGCGATACGGGACTGAAGCTTTCTTT.

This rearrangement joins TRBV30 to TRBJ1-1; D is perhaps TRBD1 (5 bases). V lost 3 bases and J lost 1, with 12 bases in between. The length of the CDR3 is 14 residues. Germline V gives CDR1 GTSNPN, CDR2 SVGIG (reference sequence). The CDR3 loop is CAWSPGHPNTEAFF. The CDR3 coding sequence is TGTGCCTGGAGCCCCGGACACCCGAACACTGAAGCTTTCTTT. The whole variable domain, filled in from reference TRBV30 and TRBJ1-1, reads SQTIHQWPATLVQPVGSPLSLECTVEGTSNPNLYWYRQAAGRGLQLLFYSVGIGQISSEVPQNLSASRPQDRQFILSSKKLLLSDSGFYLCAWSPGHPNTEAFFGQGTRLTVV.

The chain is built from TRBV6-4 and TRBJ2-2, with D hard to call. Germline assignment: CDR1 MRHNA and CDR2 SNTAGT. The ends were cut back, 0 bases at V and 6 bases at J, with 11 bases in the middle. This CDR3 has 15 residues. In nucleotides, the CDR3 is TGTGCCAGCAGTGACTCGGTCACCCAGGCCGGGGAGCTGTTTTTT. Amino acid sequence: CASSDSVTQAGELFF.

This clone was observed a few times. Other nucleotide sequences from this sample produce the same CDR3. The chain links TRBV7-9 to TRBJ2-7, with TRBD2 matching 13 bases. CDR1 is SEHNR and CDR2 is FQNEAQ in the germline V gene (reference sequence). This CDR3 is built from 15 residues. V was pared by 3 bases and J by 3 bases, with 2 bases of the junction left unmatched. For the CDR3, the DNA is TGTGCCAGCAGCTTTCGGACTAGCGGGAGCTACGAGCAGTACTTC. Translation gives CASSFRTSGSYEQYF.

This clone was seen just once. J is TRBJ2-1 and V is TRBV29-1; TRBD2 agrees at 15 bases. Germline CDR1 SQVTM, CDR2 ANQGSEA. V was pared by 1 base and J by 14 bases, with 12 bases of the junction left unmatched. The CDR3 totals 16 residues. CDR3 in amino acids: CSVEGQGGLAGGPEFF. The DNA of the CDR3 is TGCAGCGTTGAAGGGCAGGGAGGACTAGCGGGAGGGCCGGAGTTCTTC.

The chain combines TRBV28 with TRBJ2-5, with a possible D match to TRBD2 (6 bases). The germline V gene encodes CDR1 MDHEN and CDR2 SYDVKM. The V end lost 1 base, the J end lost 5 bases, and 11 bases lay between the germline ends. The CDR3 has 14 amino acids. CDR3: CASSLYSREETQYF. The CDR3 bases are TGTGCCAGCAGTTTATACTCCCGGGAGGAGACCCAGTACTTC.

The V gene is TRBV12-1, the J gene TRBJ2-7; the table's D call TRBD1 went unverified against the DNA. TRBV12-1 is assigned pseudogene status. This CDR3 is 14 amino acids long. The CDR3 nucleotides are TGTGCCAGCAGCTCTGAGGGACATGTTCCCCCTGGGTACTTC. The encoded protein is CASSSEGHVPPGYF.

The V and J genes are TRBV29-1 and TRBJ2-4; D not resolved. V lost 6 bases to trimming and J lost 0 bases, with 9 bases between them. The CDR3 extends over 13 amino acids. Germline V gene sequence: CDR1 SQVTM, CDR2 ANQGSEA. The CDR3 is CSVQPLAKNIQYF. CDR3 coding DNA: TGCAGCGTCCAGCCCTTAGCCAAAAACATTCAGTACTTC.

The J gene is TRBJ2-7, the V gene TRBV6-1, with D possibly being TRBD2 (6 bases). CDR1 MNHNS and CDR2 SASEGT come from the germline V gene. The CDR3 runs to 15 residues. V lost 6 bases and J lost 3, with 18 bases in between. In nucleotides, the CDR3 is TGTGCCAGCAGGAACTGGGGAGGTCGGGACTACGAGCAGTACTTC. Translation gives CASRNWGGRDYEQYF.

CDR3 residues: CASSSWTGRRANVLTF. CDR3 DNA: TGTGCCAGCAGTTCATGGACAGGGAGGAGGGCCAACGTCCTGACTTTC. The chain carries TRBV27 and TRBJ2-6, with TRBD1 identical over 8 bases. The CDR3 is 16 amino acids. Trimming cost V 4 bases and J 5 bases; bases outside gene matches: 7. In germline, CDR1 is MNHEY, CDR2 SMNVEV (reference sequence).

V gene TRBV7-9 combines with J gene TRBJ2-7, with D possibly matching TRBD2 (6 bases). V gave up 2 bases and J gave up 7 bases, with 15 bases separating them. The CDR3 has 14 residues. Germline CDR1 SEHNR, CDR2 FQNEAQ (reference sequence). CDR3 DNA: TGTGCCAGCAGCTTATTAGCGGCCGTGAGTGAGCAGTACTTC. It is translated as CASSLLAAVSEQYF.

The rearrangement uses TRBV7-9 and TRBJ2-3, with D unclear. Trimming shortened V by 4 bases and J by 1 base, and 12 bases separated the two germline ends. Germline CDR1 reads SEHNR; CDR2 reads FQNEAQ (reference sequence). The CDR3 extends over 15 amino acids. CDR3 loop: CASSYTAPGTDTQYF. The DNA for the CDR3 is TGTGCCAGCAGCTACACGGCCCCCGGCACAGATACGCAGTATTTT.

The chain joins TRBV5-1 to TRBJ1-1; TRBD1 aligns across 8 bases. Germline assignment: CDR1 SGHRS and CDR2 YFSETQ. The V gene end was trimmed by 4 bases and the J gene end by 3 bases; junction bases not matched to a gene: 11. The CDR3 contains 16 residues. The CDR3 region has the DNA TGCGCCAGCAGCGCCACAGGGGGAGCCCCTTACACTGAAGCTTTCTTT. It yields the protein CASSATGGAPYTEAFF.